These 9 T cell receptor beta chains were all obtained from the same sample, sequenced in a study of T cells in localized non-small cell lung cancer. Using immunoSEQ multiplex PCR, the repertoire was profiled, and TCRdb retains in-frame clones only, with some absent. This table has roughly 53,000 clones, roughly 84% appearing once. This sample comprised peripheral blood mononuclear cells, obtained before any cancer treatment. Every receptor here comes from a man between 40 and 70 years old with stage III lung adenocarcinoma.

The chain uses TRBV11-3 and TRBJ2-5, with a tentative D call TRBD2 (6 bases). Germline CDR1 SGHNT, CDR2 YENEEA. The CDR3 has 15 residues. Trimming took off 1 base at V and 6 bases at J, with 15 bases between the two ends. CDR3 DNA: TGTGCCAGCAGCTTAGGTAGCGGTGCCGCCAAGACCCAGTACTTC. This encodes CASSLGSGAAKTQYF.

This clone was picked up a small number of times. The V and J genes are TRBV29-1 and TRBJ2-3, with TRBD2 matching over 7 bases. The CDR3 has 16 residues. Germline lookup yields CDR1 SQVTM and CDR2 ANQGSEA. With 0 bases clipped from V and 0 bases from J, the junction kept 6 bases outside the gene matches. CDR3 in DNA: TGCAGCGTTGAAGATAGGGAGGGAGGTAGCACAGATACGCAGTATTTT. Its protein is CSVEDREGGSTDTQYF.

The genes are TRBV9 and TRBJ1-1, with D possibly TRBD1 on 5 matching bases. Trimming took 0 bases from V and 11 from J, leaving 20 bases between them. Per germline, CDR1 SGDLS and CDR2 YYNGEE. This CDR3 spans 15 amino acids. The CDR3 region has the DNA TGTGCCAGCAGCGTAGACGCGACGACAGTCAACTCGGCTTTCTTT. Translating gives CASSVDATTVNSAFF. Drawing the rest from reference TRBV9 and TRBJ1-1, the complete variable domain is DSGVTQTPKHLITATGQRVTLRCSPRSGDLSVYWYQQSLDQGLQFLIQYYNGEERAKGNILERFSAQQFPDLHSELNLSSLELGDSALYFCASSVDATTVNSAFFGQGTRLTVV.

V and J are TRBV27 and TRBJ2-7; 8 bases are a match to TRBD1. The CDR3 runs to 13 residues. Germline CDR1 reads MNHEY; CDR2 reads SMNVEV (reference sequence). V lost 6 bases and J lost 5; bases outside the gene matches: 6. The CDR3 reads CASRTGATNEQYF. For the CDR3, the DNA is TGTGCCAGCAGGACAGGGGCAACCAACGAGCAGTACTTC.

This rearrangement joins TRBV6-5 to TRBJ1-1; D is possibly TRBD1 (6 bases). The length of the CDR3 is 15 residues. The germline gives CDR1 MNHEY, CDR2 SVGAGI. Between the trimmed V and J ends, which lost 6 bases and 0 bases, there was a span of 14 bases. In nucleotides, the CDR3 is TGTGCCAGCAGCCGCCCAGGGGAGATGAACACTGAAGCTTTCTTT. Translating gives CASSRPGEMNTEAFF.

The chain couples TRBV21-1 to TRBJ1-3. TRBV21-1 is a pseudogene. The CDR3 extends over 15 amino acids. The CDR3 here is CASSKEEGEGNTIYF. In nucleotides, the CDR3 is TGTGCCAGCAGCAAAGAGGAGGGGGAGGGAAACACCATATATTTT.

This chain uses TRBV6-5 with TRBJ1-1; perhaps TRBD1 as D (5 bases). Germline-derived CDR1 and CDR2 are MNHEY and SVGAGI. The CDR3 is 11 amino acids. The V end lost 6 bases, the J end lost 10 bases, and 12 bases lay between the germline ends. As DNA, the CDR3 is TGTGCCAGCAGGCAGGGAGGAGTAGCTTTCTTT. It translates to CASRQGGVAFF.

This chain links TRBV9 with TRBJ1-2; 11 nucleotides align to TRBD1. This CDR3 contains 15 residues. The V segment lost 4 bases and the J segment 6 bases; nucleotides outside the gene matches: 8. Germline CDR1 reads SGDLS; CDR2 reads YYNGEE. The CDR3 bases are TGTGCCAGCAGCCTCTATCGGACAGGGGGCGATGGCTACACCTTC. It is translated as CASSLYRTGGDGYTF.

The chain has TRBV6-6 and TRBJ1-1, with D possibly matching TRBD1 (6 bases). CDR1 and CDR2 from the germline V gene are MNHNY and SVGAGI (reference sequence). Trimming pared 5 bases from V and 3 bases from J, leaving 10 bases between. The CDR3 has 13 amino acids. CDR3 in amino acids: CASSRAGDTEAFF. Written as DNA, the CDR3 is TGTGCCAGCAGTAGGGCAGGGGACACTGAAGCTTTCTTT.